Below are 9 T cell receptor beta chains sequenced from a single sample in a study of cytomegalovirus exposure and HLA in healthy donors. The PCR made use of 60 Vbeta and 13 Jbeta primers. The method was immunoSEQ multiplex PCR; TCRdb's version includes in-frame clones alone and lacks a portion of them. The sample has roughly 130,000 clones, 55% to 75% seen once. Material: PBMCs. The receptor set was obtained from a man aged 25-45 years in good health and CMV-seropositive.

The CDR3 protein is CASSFQTGAYYGYTF. CDR3 nucleotides: TGTGCCAGCAGTTTTCAGACAGGGGCCTACTATGGCTACACCTTC. The rearrangement joins TRBV6-5 to TRBJ1-2, with 8 bases lining up with TRBD1. V lost 4 bases and J lost 3; bases outside the gene matches: 7. The germline V gene encodes CDR1 MNHEY and CDR2 SVGAGI. This CDR3 has 15 residues.

In this sample, this clone turned up a few times. This chain links TRBV18 with TRBJ2-1; 11 positions agree with TRBD1. This CDR3 has 15 residues. Trimming cost V 4 bases and J 7 bases; bases outside gene matches: 6. CDR1 is KGHSH, CDR2 LQKENI, per germline. CDR3 sequence reads: CASSLWTGGRNEQFF. CDR3 in DNA: TGTGCCAGCTCACTCTGGACAGGGGGCCGTAATGAGCAGTTCTTC. The complete variable domain, with remaining parts taken from reference TRBV18 and TRBJ2-1, reads NAGVMQNPRHLVRRRGQEARLRCSPMKGHSHVYWYRQLPEEGLKFMVYLQKENIIDESGMPKERFSAEFPKEGPSILRIQQVVRGDSAAYFCASSLWTGGRNEQFFGPGTRLTVL.

The rearrangement joins TRBV7-2 to TRBJ2-4, with a possible D match to TRBD2 (6 bases). Germline CDR1 is SGHTA and CDR2 is FQGNSA. V lost 1 base and J lost 3, with 16 bases in between. This CDR3 region has 17 residues. CDR3 sequence (DNA): TGTGCCAGCAGCTTAGTCGGGGGAATAGGGATCAAAAACATTCAGTACTTC. Protein product: CASSLVGGIGIKNIQYF.

This clone has a handful of counts. The gene calls are TRBV27 and TRBJ1-1, with TRBD1 identical over 8 bases. The germline gives CDR1 MNHEY, CDR2 SMNVEV (reference sequence). This CDR3 contains 14 residues. V lost 3 bases to trimming and J lost 8 bases; unmatched junction nucleotides: 8. This chain's CDR3 is CASSFLQGATEAFF. In DNA, the CDR3 is TGTGCCAGCAGTTTTTTGCAGGGGGCGACCGAAGCTTTCTTT.

In its sample, this clone was seen a few times. This chain uses TRBV5-6 with TRBJ2-7; 9 positions match TRBD2. Germline trimming cut 0 bases from V and 3 bases from J; bases unmatched to any gene: 4. The CDR3 sequence is 15 residues long. CDR1 SGHDT and CDR2 YYEEEE come from the germline V gene. CDR3: CASSLATSGDYEQYF. DNA for the CDR3: TGTGCCAGCAGCTTGGCGACTAGCGGAGACTACGAGCAGTACTTC.

This chain links TRBV18 with TRBJ2-7, with a weak D call TRBD1 (6 bases). V lost 3 bases, J lost 4 bases, and 10 bases lay in between. This CDR3 contains 13 residues. CDR1 and CDR2 (germline): KGHSH, LQKENI. CDR3 loop: CASSPLQGYEQYF. CDR3 sequence (DNA): TGTGCCAGCTCACCTTTACAGGGTTACGAGCAGTACTTC.

The V gene is TRBV20-1, the J gene TRBJ2-1; D might be TRBD1 (6 bases). Per the germline V gene, CDR1 is DFQATT and CDR2 is SNEGSKA (reference sequence). V dropped 5 bases and J dropped 11 bases, with 13 bases sitting between them. CDR3 length: 11 amino acids. In DNA form, the CDR3 reads TGCAGTGCTCTTTACAGGGTTAAGCAGTTCTTC. As protein: CSALYRVKQFF.

As for this clone: Compared with germline, one end of the junction differs, possibly owing to a read error. The chain is built from TRBV7-7 and TRBJ2-1; 13 nucleotides align to TRBD2. Germline V gives CDR1 SSHAT, CDR2 FNYEAQ (reference sequence). The CDR3 is 15 amino acids. CDR3 in DNA: TGTGCTAGCAGCCCGGGACTAGCGGGATGGAATGAGCAGTTCTTC. Its protein is CASSPGLAGWNEQFF.

This clone was seen more than once but under ten times. CDR3: CASSEAIGGYTEAFF. The CDR3 region has the DNA TGTGCCAGCAGTGAAGCAATAGGGGGCTACACTGAAGCTTTCTTT. The genes are TRBV6-1 and TRBJ1-1; 7 nucleotides line up with TRBD1. Germline V lookup: CDR1 MNHNS, CDR2 SASEGT. CDR3 size: 15 residues. Trimming took 0 bases from V and 3 from J; bases not matched to a gene: 4.